This T cell receptor beta chain was sequenced in a study of shared clonotypes between healthy human individuals. Using immunoSEQ multiplex PCR, the repertoire was profiled, and TCRdb retains in-frame clones only, with some absent. The sample consists of some 2,400,000 clones, 90% to 97% of them appearing once. Donors, without exception, were Caucasian adults residing in Nashville, Tennessee. Naive CD45RA+ and memory CD45RA-negative subsets were split from CD4+ cells. The CDR3 loop spans 14 amino acids. V gave up 5 bases and J gave up 8 bases, with 15 bases separating them. Germline V gene data show CDR1 as MNHNS and CDR2 as SASEGT.

The sample was naive CD4+ T cells sorted from blood. Subset denoted: CD45RA+ positively selected. The gene calls are TRBV6-1 and TRBJ1-4; a possible D gene is TRBD1 (5 bases). This receptor was obtained from a man aged 18-30 years in good health. The DNA of the CDR3 is TGTGCCAGCAGTACCCCTGAGGCAGGGGAAAAACTGTTTTTT. This translates into CASSTPEAGEKLFF.